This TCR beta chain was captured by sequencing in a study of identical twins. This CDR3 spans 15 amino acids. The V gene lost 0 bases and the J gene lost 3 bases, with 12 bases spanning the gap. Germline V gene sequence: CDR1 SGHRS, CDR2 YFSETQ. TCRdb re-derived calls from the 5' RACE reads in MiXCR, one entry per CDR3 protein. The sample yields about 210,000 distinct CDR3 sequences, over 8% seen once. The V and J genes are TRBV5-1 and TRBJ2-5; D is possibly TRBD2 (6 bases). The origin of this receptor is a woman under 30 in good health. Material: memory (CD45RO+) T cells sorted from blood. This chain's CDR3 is CASSLGLVGEETQYF. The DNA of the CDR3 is TGCGCCAGCAGCTTGGGACTAGTTGGGGAAGAGACCCAGTACTTC.